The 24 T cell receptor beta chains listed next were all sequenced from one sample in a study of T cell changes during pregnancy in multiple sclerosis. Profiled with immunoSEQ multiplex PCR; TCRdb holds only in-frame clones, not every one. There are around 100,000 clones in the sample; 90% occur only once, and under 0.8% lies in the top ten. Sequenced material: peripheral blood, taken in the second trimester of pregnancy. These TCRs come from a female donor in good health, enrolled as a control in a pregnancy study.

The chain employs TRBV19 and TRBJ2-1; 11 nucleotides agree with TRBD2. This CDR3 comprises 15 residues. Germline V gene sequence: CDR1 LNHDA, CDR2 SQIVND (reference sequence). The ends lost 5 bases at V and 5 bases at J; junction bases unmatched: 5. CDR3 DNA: TGTGCCAGTAGTCCCGGGACTAGCGGAAACAATGAGCAGTTCTTC. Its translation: CASSPGTSGNNEQFF.

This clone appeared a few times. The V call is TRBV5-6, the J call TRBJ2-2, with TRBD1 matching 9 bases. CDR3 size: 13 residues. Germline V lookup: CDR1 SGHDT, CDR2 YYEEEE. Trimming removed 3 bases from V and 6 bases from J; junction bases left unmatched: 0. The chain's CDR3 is CASSWTGAGELFF. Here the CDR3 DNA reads TGTGCCAGCAGCTGGACAGGGGCCGGGGAGCTGTTTTTT.

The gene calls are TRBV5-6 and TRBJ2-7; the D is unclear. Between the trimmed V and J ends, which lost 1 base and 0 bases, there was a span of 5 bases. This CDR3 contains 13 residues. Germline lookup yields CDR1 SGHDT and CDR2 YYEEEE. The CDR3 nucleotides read TGTGCCAGCAGCTTGTATCTCTCCTACGAGCAGTACTTC. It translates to CASSLYLSYEQYF.

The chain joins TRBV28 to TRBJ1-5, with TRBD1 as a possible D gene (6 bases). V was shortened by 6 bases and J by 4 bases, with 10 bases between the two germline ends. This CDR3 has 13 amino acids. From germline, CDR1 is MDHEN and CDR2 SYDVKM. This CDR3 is CASRGTSNQPQHF. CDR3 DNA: TGTGCCAGCAGGGGGACATCAAATCAGCCCCAGCATTTT.

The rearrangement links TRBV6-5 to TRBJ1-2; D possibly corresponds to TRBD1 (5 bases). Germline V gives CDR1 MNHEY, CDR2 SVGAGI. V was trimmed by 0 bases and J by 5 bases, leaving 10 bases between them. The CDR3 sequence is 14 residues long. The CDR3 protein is CASSYSIRQYGYTF. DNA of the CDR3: TGTGCCAGCAGTTACTCGATTCGACAGTATGGCTACACCTTC.

CDR3 loop: CASSQEKVATEGYEQYF. Here the CDR3 DNA reads TGCGCCAGCAGCCAAGAGAAGGTGGCCACGGAGGGATACGAGCAGTACTTC. The chain links TRBV4-3 to TRBJ2-7; D is possibly TRBD2 (6 bases). This CDR3 has 17 amino acids. Germline CDR1 reads LGHNA; CDR2 reads YSLEER. The ends were cut back, 0 bases at V and 4 bases at J, with 19 bases in the middle.

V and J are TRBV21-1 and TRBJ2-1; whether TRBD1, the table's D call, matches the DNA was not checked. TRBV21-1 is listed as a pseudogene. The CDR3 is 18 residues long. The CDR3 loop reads CASSKENTKGDRVTEQFF. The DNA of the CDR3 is TGTGCCAGCAGCAAAGAAAATACGAAGGGGGACAGGGTCACTGAGCAGTTCTTC.

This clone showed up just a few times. CDR3 in DNA: TGTGCCAGCAGTTTAGGGCGGAGGTCGGTAAACACCATATATTTT. Translating gives CASSLGRRSVNTIYF. This sequence joins TRBV28 and TRBJ1-3, with unresolved D. V gave up 2 bases and J gave up 6 bases, with 14 bases separating them. The germline CDR1 and CDR2 sequences are MDHEN and SYDVKM. The CDR3 has 15 residues.

The CDR3 nucleotides are TGCGCCAGCAGCTTGGGCGGCTATGGCTACACCTTC. It codes for CASSLGGYGYTF. The chain carries TRBV5-1 and TRBJ1-2; no definite D call. CDR1 is SGHRS and CDR2 is YFSETQ in the germline V gene. The CDR3 extends over 12 amino acids. V gave up 0 bases and J gave up 4 bases, with 4 bases separating them.

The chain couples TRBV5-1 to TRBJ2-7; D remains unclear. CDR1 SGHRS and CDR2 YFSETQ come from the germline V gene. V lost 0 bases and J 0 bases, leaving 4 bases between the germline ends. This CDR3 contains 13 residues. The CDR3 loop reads CASSLASSYEQYF. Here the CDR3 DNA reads TGCGCCAGCAGCTTGGCCTCCTCCTACGAGCAGTACTTC.

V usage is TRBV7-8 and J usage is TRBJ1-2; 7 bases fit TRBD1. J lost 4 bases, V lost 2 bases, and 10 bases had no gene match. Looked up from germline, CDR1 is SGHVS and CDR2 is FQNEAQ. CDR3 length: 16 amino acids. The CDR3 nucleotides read TGTGCCAGCAGCTTAACAGGGGATATTCGTATCTATGGCTACACCTTC. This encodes CASSLTGDIRIYGYTF.

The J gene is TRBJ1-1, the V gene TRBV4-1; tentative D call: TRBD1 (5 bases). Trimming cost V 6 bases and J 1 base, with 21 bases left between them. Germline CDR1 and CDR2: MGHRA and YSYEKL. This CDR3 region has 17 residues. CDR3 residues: CASSSYGAGWANTEAFF. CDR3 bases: TGCGCCAGCAGTTCGTATGGGGCAGGGTGGGCGAACACTGAAGCTTTCTTT.

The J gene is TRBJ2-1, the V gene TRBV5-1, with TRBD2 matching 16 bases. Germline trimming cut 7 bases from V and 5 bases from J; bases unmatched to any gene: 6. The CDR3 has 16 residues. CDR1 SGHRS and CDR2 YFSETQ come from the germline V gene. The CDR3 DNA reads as TGCGCCAGCGGGGGGACTAGCGGGAGGGTCAACAATGAGCAGTTCTTC. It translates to CASGGTSGRVNNEQFF.

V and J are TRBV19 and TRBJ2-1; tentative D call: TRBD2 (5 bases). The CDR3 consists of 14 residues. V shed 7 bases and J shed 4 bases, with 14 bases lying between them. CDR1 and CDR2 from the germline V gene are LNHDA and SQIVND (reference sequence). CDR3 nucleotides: TGTGCCAGTAAAGTCAACGGGAAATACAATGAGCAGTTCTTC. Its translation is CASKVNGKYNEQFF. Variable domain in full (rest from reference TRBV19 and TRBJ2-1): DGGITQSPKYLFRKEGQNVTLSCEQNLNHDAMYWYRQDPGQGLRLIYYSQIVNDFQKGDIAEGYSVSREKKESFPLTVTSAQKNPTAFYLCASKVNGKYNEQFFGPGTRLTVL.

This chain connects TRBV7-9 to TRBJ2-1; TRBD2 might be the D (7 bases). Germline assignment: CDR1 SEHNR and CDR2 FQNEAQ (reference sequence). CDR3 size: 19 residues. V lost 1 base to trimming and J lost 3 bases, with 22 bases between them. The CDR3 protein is CASSLGLMGGGRLYNEQFF. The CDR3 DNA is TGTGCCAGCAGCTTAGGTTTGATGGGGGGCGGGAGACTCTACAATGAGCAGTTCTTC. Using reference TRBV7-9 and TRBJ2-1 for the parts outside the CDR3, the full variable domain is DTGVSQNPRHKITKRGQNVTFRCDPISEHNRLYWYRQTLGQGPEFLTYFQNEAQLEKSRLLSDRFSAERPKGSFSTLEIQRTEQGDSAMYLCASSLGLMGGGRLYNEQFFGPGTRLTVL.

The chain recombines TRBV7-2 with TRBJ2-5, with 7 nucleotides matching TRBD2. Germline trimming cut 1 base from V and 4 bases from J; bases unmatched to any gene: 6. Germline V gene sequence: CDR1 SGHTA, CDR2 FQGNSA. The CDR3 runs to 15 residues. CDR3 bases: TGTGCCAGCAGCTTAGGAGGCAGGGAGGGAGAGACCCAGTACTTC. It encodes CASSLGGREGETQYF.

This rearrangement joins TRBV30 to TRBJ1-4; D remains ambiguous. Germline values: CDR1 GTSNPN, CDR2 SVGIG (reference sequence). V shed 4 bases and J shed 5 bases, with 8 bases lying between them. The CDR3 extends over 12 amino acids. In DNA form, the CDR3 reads TGTGCCTGGATGTTCCCAAATGAAAAACTGTTTTTT. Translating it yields CAWMFPNEKLFF.

The CDR3 is CASSLGPSGRSSYEQYF. The CDR3 region has the DNA TGTGCCAGCAGCTTAGGTCCAAGCGGGAGGTCGTCCTACGAGCAGTACTTC. This chain uses TRBV7-2 with TRBJ2-7; 9 bases match TRBD2. The CDR3 covers 17 residues. Germline V gene data show CDR1 as SGHTA and CDR2 as FQGNSA. J lost 1 base, V lost 1 base, and 8 bases had no gene match.

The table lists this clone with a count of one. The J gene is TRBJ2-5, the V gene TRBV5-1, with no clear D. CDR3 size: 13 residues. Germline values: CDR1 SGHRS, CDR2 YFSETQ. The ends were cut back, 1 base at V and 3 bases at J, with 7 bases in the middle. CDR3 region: CASSLLAEETQYF. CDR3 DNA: TGCGCCAGCAGCTTGCTGGCGGAAGAGACCCAGTACTTC.

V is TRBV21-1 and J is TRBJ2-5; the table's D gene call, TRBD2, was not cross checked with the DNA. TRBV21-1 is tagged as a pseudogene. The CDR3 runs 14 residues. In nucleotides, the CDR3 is TGTGCCAGCAGCCGGCGGGAGGGAAAAGAGACCCAGTACTTC. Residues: CASSRREGKETQYF.

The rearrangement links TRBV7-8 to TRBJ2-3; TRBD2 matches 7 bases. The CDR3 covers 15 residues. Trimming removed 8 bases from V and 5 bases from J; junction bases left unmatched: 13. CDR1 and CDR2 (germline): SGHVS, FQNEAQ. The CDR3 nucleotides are TGTGCCAGCGAAAATCGGGGGGTGATTGGAGATACGCAGTATTTT. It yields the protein CASENRGVIGDTQYF.

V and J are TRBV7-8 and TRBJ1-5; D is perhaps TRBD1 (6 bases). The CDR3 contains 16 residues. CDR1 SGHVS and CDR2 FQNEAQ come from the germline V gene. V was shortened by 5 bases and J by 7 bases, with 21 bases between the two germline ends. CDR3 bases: TGTGCCAGCAGCACGACGGGGGGGACAAACGGCCAGCCCCAGCATTTT. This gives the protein CASSTTGGTNGQPQHF.

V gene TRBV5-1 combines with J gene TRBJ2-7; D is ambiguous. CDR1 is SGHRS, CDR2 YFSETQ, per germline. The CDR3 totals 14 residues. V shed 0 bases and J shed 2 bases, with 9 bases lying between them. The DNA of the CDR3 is TGCGCCAGCAGCTTGGGCCAGAACCCCTACGAGCAGTACTTC. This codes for CASSLGQNPYEQYF. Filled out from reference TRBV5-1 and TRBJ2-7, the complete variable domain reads KAGVTQTPRYLIKTRGQQVTLSCSPISGHRSVSWYQQTPGQGLQFLFEYFSETQRNKGNFPGRFSGRQFSNSRSEMNVSTLELGDSALYLCASSLGQNPYEQYFGPGTRLTVT.

CDR3 residues: CASSHFSPGQGTAGELFF. In DNA form, the CDR3 reads TGCGCCAGCAGCCACTTCTCCCCCGGACAGGGGACGGCCGGGGAGCTGTTTTTT. The gene calls are TRBV4-1 and TRBJ2-2; TRBD1 matches at 9 bases. Germline V lookup: CDR1 MGHRA, CDR2 YSYEKL. This CDR3 has 18 residues. The trim removed 3 bases at V and 6 bases at J, leaving 14 bases unmatched.